A single sample gave rise to the 30 T cell receptor beta chains below, sequenced in a study of shared clonotypes between healthy human individuals. Method: immunoSEQ multiplex PCR; TCRdb's copy keeps in-frame clones and lacks some. This table holds hundreds of thousands of clones, around 78% found once. What was sequenced was memory CD4+ T cells sorted from blood. Subset described: CD45RA-negative fraction. The receptor source for this set is a woman in her thirties in good health.

V gene TRBV25-1 combines with J gene TRBJ2-2; TRBD2 aligns across 7 bases. From germline, CDR1 is MGHDK and CDR2 SYGVNS. V was clipped by 1 base and J by 0 bases; unmatched bases: 8. The CDR3 length is 18 residues. CDR3 sequence: CASSELSLADTNTGELFF. The CDR3, as DNA: TGTGCCAGCAGTGAATTGTCCCTAGCGGATACGAACACCGGGGAGCTGTTTTTT.

About this clone: A much larger clone is a single base away; this may be a read error. The V call is TRBV6-1, the J call TRBJ2-5; D gene ambiguous. The CDR3 runs to 11 residues. CDR1 and CDR2 from the germline V gene are MNHNS and SASEGT. The V gene lost 4 bases and the J gene lost 2 bases, with 2 bases spanning the gap. The CDR3 coding sequence is TGTGCCAGCAGTGCTCAAGAGACCCAGTACTTC. It yields the protein CASSAQETQYF.

The chain is built from TRBV30 and TRBJ1-3; possibly TRBD1 for D (5 bases). The CDR3 length is 13 residues. The V gene's germline CDR1 is GTSNPN and CDR2 SVGIG (reference sequence). V lost 0 bases to trimming and J lost 13 bases, with 16 bases between them. CDR3 in amino acids: CAWSVLKGRQIYF. For the CDR3, the DNA is TGTGCCTGGAGTGTACTTAAGGGACGCCAAATATATTTT.

This chain joins TRBV7-2 and TRBJ2-3; D is unclear. The CDR3 covers 16 residues. Germline lookup yields CDR1 SGHTA and CDR2 FQGNSA. Trimming left V 2 bases short and J 0 bases short, with 12 bases between. The CDR3 loop is CASSLSAVLSTDTQYF. The CDR3 nucleotides read TGTGCCAGCAGCTTATCCGCCGTGCTAAGCACAGATACGCAGTATTTT.

The chain joins TRBV7-2 to TRBJ2-7, with D tentatively TRBD2 (5 bases). V was clipped by 4 bases and J by 4 bases, with 17 bases between them. This CDR3 is built from 15 residues. Germline CDR1 SGHTA, CDR2 FQGNSA. The CDR3 region is CASSSSREKVYEQYF. For the CDR3, the DNA is TGTGCCAGCAGCTCGAGCCGGGAAAAAGTTTACGAGCAGTACTTC.

To note about this clone: A read error may produce the germline difference seen at one junction end. The chain recombines TRBV7-9 with TRBJ2-1; 7 bases line up with TRBD2. The CDR3 is made up of 19 amino acids. From germline, CDR1 is SEHNR and CDR2 FQNEAQ (reference sequence). CDR3 in DNA: TGTGCCAGCAGCCTAGCCTCCTTTGTTCCTAGCGGAACCTACAATGAGCAGTTCTTC. It is translated as CASSLASFVPSGTYNEQFF.

The V gene is TRBV11-2, the J gene TRBJ2-1; 7 nucleotides agree with TRBD2. The CDR3 covers 16 residues. Germline CDR1 is SGHAT and CDR2 is FQNNGV. V shed 4 bases, J shed 8 bases, and the junction held 14 bases outside the gene matches. This CDR3 is CASSSGWSGKAYEQFF. DNA of the CDR3: TGTGCCAGCAGCTCGGGATGGAGCGGGAAAGCATATGAGCAGTTCTTC.

This clone was counted a few times. This sequence joins TRBV4-1 and TRBJ2-5, with a weak D call TRBD2 (6 bases). Germline assignment: CDR1 MGHRA and CDR2 YSYEKL. Trimming removed 0 bases at V and 5 bases at J, with 13 bases between. This CDR3 has 15 amino acids. In DNA form, the CDR3 reads TGCGCCAGCAGCCAAGAGGAGGGCGGGTGGGAGACCCAGTACTTC. As protein: CASSQEEGGWETQYF.

In its sample, this clone was seen a few times. The chain employs TRBV28 and TRBJ2-7; 7 bases map to TRBD1. Germline assignment: CDR1 MDHEN and CDR2 SYDVKM. The CDR3 sequence is 16 residues long. The junction had 11 bases not matched to a gene; V was cut back by 4 bases and J by 2 bases. The CDR3 DNA reads as TGTGCCAGCAGTTCCCCTGCGACAGGGACCCCCTACGAGCAGTACTTC. Translated: CASSSPATGTPYEQYF. Together with reference TRBV28 and TRBJ2-7, the CDR3 gives the full variable domain: DVKVTQSSRYLVKRTGEKVFLECVQDMDHENMFWYRQDPGLGLRLIYFSYDVKMKEKGDIPEGYSVSREKKERFSLILESASTNQTSMYLCASSSPATGTPYEQYFGPGTRLTVT.

The V call is TRBV5-1, the J call TRBJ1-1; D remains unclear. V lost 0 bases and J lost 1, with 10 bases in between. The CDR3 loop spans 15 amino acids. Looked up from germline, CDR1 is SGHRS and CDR2 is YFSETQ. Here the CDR3 reads CASSLGHGGNTEAFF. The CDR3 DNA reads TGCGCCAGCAGCTTGGGGCACGGCGGGAACACTGAAGCTTTCTTT. The full variable domain, in which reference TRBV5-1 and TRBJ1-1 provide the parts outside the CDR3, is KAGVTQTPRYLIKTRGQQVTLSCSPISGHRSVSWYQQTPGQGLQFLFEYFSETQRNKGNFPGRFSGRQFSNSRSEMNVSTLELGDSALYLCASSLGHGGNTEAFFGQGTRLTVV.

The rearrangement links TRBV6-6 to TRBJ1-3; unclear D gene. This CDR3 contains 14 residues. V was trimmed by 2 bases and J by 4 bases, leaving 9 bases between them. CDR1 MNHNY and CDR2 SVGAGI come from the germline V gene (reference sequence). In DNA, the CDR3 is TGTGCCAGCAGTTACAAGCCCGACGGAAACACCATATATTTT. Translated, it gives CASSYKPDGNTIYF.

The chain has TRBV25-1 and TRBJ1-5, with 9 bases fitting TRBD1. The CDR3 is 15 residues long. The J segment lost 4 bases and the V segment lost 2 bases, leaving 3 bases of the junction unmatched. Germline CDR1 and CDR2: MGHDK and SYGVNS. For the CDR3, the DNA is TGTGCCAGCAGTGAAATGGGACAGGGAAATCAGCCCCAGCATTTT. It encodes CASSEMGQGNQPQHF.

This clone was seen ten or more times. The chain is built from TRBV2 and TRBJ1-2; D perhaps matches TRBD1 (6 bases). The CDR3 extends over 14 amino acids. Germline CDR1 is SNHLY and CDR2 is FYNNEI. V lost 6 bases and J lost 3, with 14 bases in between. The CDR3 nucleotides read TGTGCCAGCAGCGTCTCGGACAGATACTATGGCTACACCTTC. It is translated as CASSVSDRYYGYTF.

This rearrangement joins TRBV7-6 to TRBJ2-7; D gene uncertain. V lost 0 bases and J lost 3, with 6 bases in between. Germline V lookup: CDR1 SGHVS, CDR2 FNYEAQ. The CDR3 runs 13 residues. CDR3 sequence: CASSLAQFYEQYF. The DNA of the CDR3 is TGTGCCAGCAGCTTAGCGCAGTTCTACGAGCAGTACTTC.

The chain couples TRBV5-1 to TRBJ2-4, with D perhaps given as TRBD1 or TRBD2 (5 bases each). This CDR3 has 16 amino acids. Germline CDR1 is SGHRS and CDR2 is YFSETQ. V was clipped by 2 bases and J by 1 base, with 13 bases between them. DNA for the CDR3: TGCGCCAGCAGCTTAACTACTGAGGGGGCCAAAAACATTCAGTACTTC. Protein: CASSLTTEGAKNIQYF. Drawing the rest from reference TRBV5-1 and TRBJ2-4, the complete variable domain is KAGVTQTPRYLIKTRGQQVTLSCSPISGHRSVSWYQQTPGQGLQFLFEYFSETQRNKGNFPGRFSGRQFSNSRSEMNVSTLELGDSALYLCASSLTTEGAKNIQYFGAGTRLSVL.

CDR3 coding DNA: TGTGCCAGCAGCACTCCCCTAGACAGCGCCTACGAGCAGTACTTC. This sequence encodes CASSTPLDSAYEQYF. The gene calls are TRBV6-5 and TRBJ2-7; D possibly corresponds to TRBD1 (5 bases). V lost 6 bases and J 2 bases, leaving 17 bases between the germline ends. From germline, CDR1 is MNHEY and CDR2 SVGAGI. This CDR3 has 15 amino acids.

The chain uses TRBV25-1 and TRBJ2-1; D possibly uses TRBD1 or TRBD2 (6 bases each). The V end lost 5 bases, the J end lost 4 bases, and 15 bases lay between the germline ends. Germline V lookup: CDR1 MGHDK, CDR2 SYGVNS. This CDR3 region has 15 residues. This CDR3 is CASSRPGGRYNEQFF. The CDR3 DNA sequence: TGTGCCAGCAGTCGTCCTGGGGGGCGGTACAATGAGCAGTTCTTC.

This clone was recorded a few times. Other nucleotide sequences from this sample produce the same CDR3. V usage is TRBV28 and J usage is TRBJ1-5; TRBD1 matches 7 bases. There are 15 residues in the CDR3. Germline values: CDR1 MDHEN, CDR2 SYDVKM. V was clipped by 4 bases and J by 0 bases; unmatched bases: 3. CDR3 region: CASSSAGGSNQPQHF. The CDR3 DNA reads TGTGCCAGCAGTTCAGCAGGGGGTAGCAATCAGCCCCAGCATTTT.

The rearrangement joins TRBV7-9 to TRBJ2-7; no reliable D call. Germline CDR1 is SEHNR and CDR2 is FQNEAQ (reference sequence). The CDR3 contains 14 residues. The V gene lost 1 base and the J gene lost 10 bases, with 17 bases spanning the gap. CDR3 amino acids: CASSLDLRLEAQYF. CDR3 nucleotide sequence: TGTGCCAGCAGCTTAGATCTCAGACTGGAAGCACAGTACTTC.

The chain links TRBV19 to TRBJ1-1; D not certain. This CDR3 has 13 residues. CDR1 is LNHDA, CDR2 SQIVND, per germline (reference sequence). V dropped 7 bases and J dropped 1 base, with 10 bases sitting between them. The CDR3 DNA follows: TGTGCCAGTAACTGGGGTGAGAACACTGAAGCTTTCTTT. Its translation: CASNWGENTEAFF.

V is TRBV25-1 and J is TRBJ1-2, with D maybe TRBD1 (6 bases). CDR1 is MGHDK and CDR2 is SYGVNS in the germline V gene. The CDR3 has 14 amino acids. The V end lost 7 bases, the J end lost 4 bases, and 16 bases lay between the germline ends. CDR3 sequence reads: CASKAGGSFYGYTF. The CDR3 region has the DNA TGTGCCAGCAAAGCCGGGGGCTCTTTCTATGGCTACACCTTC.

V is TRBV19 and J is TRBJ1-5; the match to TRBD1 covers 7 bases. In germline, CDR1 is LNHDA, CDR2 SQIVND (reference sequence). V trimming: 4 bases; J trimming: 3 bases; junction bases outside the gene matches: 6. The CDR3 is made up of 15 amino acids. CDR3 nucleotides: TGTGCCAGTAGTACGTTCGACAGGGTCAATCAGCCCCAGCATTTT. Translation: CASSTFDRVNQPQHF.

The rearrangement links TRBV11-2 to TRBJ1-1; TRBD1 agrees at 7 bases. V shed 0 bases, J shed 7 bases, and the junction held 8 bases outside the gene matches. The CDR3 spans 15 residues. Germline assignment: CDR1 SGHAT and CDR2 FQNNGV. CDR3 sequence (DNA): TGTGCCAGCAGCTTAGATCTTAGGGGGCTCGTTGAAGCTTTCTTT. Its translation: CASSLDLRGLVEAFF.

The V call is TRBV18, the J call TRBJ2-7; TRBD1 might be the D (6 bases). Trimming pared 3 bases from V and 1 base from J, leaving 10 bases between. Germline CDR1 KGHSH, CDR2 LQKENI. The CDR3 totals 14 residues. The DNA for the CDR3 is TGTGCCAGCTCACCGGGACACACATCCTACGAGCAGTACTTC. This gives the protein CASSPGHTSYEQYF. The full variable domain, with the rest looked up from reference TRBV18 and TRBJ2-7, is NAGVMQNPRHLVRRRGQEARLRCSPMKGHSHVYWYRQLPEEGLKFMVYLQKENIIDESGMPKERFSAEFPKEGPSILRIQQVVRGDSAAYFCASSPGHTSYEQYFGPGTRLTVT.

The CDR3 sequence is CAISDRAPGNTIYF. Written as DNA, the CDR3 is TGTGCCATCAGCGACAGGGCCCCTGGAAACACCATATATTTT. The V and J genes are TRBV10-3 and TRBJ1-3; the match to TRBD1 covers 7 bases. Germline lookup yields CDR1 ENHRY and CDR2 SYGVKD. CDR3 size: 14 residues. The trim removed 6 bases at V and 2 bases at J, leaving 4 bases unmatched.

This clone was counted only a few times. This chain uses TRBV28 with TRBJ2-7; 12 bases match TRBD2. V lost 6 bases to trimming and J lost 4 bases; unmatched junction nucleotides: 7. Germline-derived CDR1 and CDR2 are MDHEN and SYDVKM. The CDR3 runs to 15 residues. The CDR3 here is CASRPTSGGKYEQYF. In DNA, the CDR3 is TGTGCCAGCAGACCAACTAGCGGGGGGAAATACGAGCAGTACTTC.

With respect to this clone: A single base separates this from a much larger clone, so it may be a read error. Other DNA sequences within the sample encode an identical CDR3. V usage is TRBV18 and J usage is TRBJ1-1, with 7 bases matching TRBD1. This CDR3 contains 14 residues. In germline, CDR1 is KGHSH, CDR2 LQKENI. The V gene end was trimmed by 1 base and the J gene end by 1 base; junction bases not matched to a gene: 0. The DNA for the CDR3 is TGTGCCAGCTCACCACAGGGGGCGAACACTGAAGCTTTCTTT. It is translated as CASSPQGANTEAFF.

A few counts support this clone. The chain joins TRBV7-2 to TRBJ1-5; 8 nucleotides align to TRBD1. V lost 0 bases and J lost 5; bases outside the gene matches: 6. CDR3 length: 16 residues. The germline V gene has CDR1 SGHTA and CDR2 FQGNSA. The CDR3 protein is CASSLAADRDDQPQHF. The CDR3 bases are TGTGCCAGCAGCTTAGCTGCGGACAGGGATGATCAGCCCCAGCATTTT.

This rearrangement joins TRBV28 to TRBJ2-7; TRBD1 agrees at 10 bases. This CDR3 region has 18 residues. Germline CDR1 and CDR2: MDHEN and SYDVKM. J was trimmed by 1 base and V by 5 bases; bases with no gene match: 14. CDR3: CASSPAHRTGGFSYEQYF. The CDR3 DNA reads TGTGCCAGCAGTCCAGCCCACCGGACAGGGGGTTTTTCCTACGAGCAGTACTTC.

The chain is built from TRBV23-1 and TRBJ1-5; no clear D. TRBV23-1 is designated an ORF whose function remains uncertain. This CDR3 has 16 residues. With 4 bases removed from V and 5 bases from J, the gap between germline ends came to 18 bases. The CDR3 region is CASSPPTLEIDQPQHF. The CDR3 nucleotides are TGCGCCAGCAGTCCCCCAACGCTGGAAATAGATCAGCCCCAGCATTTT.